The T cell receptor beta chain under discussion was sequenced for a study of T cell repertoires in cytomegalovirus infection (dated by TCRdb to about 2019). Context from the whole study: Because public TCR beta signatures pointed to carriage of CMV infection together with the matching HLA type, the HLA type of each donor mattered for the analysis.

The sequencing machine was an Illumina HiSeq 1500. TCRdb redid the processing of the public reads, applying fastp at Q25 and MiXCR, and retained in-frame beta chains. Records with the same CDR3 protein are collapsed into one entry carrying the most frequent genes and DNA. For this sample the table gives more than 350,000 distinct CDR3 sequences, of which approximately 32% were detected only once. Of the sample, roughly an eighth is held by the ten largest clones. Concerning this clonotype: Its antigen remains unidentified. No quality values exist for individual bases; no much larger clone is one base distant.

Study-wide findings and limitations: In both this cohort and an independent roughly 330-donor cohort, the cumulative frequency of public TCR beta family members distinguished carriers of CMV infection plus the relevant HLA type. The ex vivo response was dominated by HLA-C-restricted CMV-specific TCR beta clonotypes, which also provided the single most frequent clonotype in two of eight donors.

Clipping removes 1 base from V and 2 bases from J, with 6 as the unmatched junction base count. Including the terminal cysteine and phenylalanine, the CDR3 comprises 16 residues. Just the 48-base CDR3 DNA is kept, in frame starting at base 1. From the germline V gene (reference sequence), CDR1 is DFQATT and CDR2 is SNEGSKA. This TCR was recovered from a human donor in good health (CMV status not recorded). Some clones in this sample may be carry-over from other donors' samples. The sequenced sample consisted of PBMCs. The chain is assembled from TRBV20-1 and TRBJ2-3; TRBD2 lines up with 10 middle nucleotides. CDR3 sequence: CSARVPAGGYTDTQYF. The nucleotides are TGCAGTGCTAGAGTGCCAGCGGGGGGGTACACAGATACGCAGTATTTT.